The 12 T cell receptor beta chains presented below share a single source sample, sequenced in a study of OX40 agonist ivuxolimab in advanced cancers. Here immunoSEQ multiplex PCR was the method, and the copy in TCRdb shows in-frame clones only, minus some. The table has over 55,000 clones, about 86% seen once; the top ten hold about 2.4%. The sequencing used CD4+ or CD8+ T cells sorted from blood, collected in a trial of the OX40 agonist ivuxolimab. The receptors were gathered from an adult with an advanced solid tumor such as melanoma, head and neck, liver or kidney cancer.

J is TRBJ1-1 and V is TRBV18, with a tentative D call TRBD1 (6 bases). The germline gives CDR1 KGHSH, CDR2 LQKENI. V was trimmed by 2 bases and J by 4 bases, leaving 11 bases between them. The CDR3 consists of 14 residues. CDR3 in amino acids: CASSPDRRPTEAFF. The CDR3 nucleotides are TGTGCCAGCTCACCAGACAGGCGCCCCACTGAAGCTTTCTTT.

The V and J genes are TRBV5-1 and TRBJ1-1, with unresolved D. From germline, CDR1 is SGHRS and CDR2 YFSETQ. V was clipped by 5 bases and J by 1 base, with 3 bases between them. This CDR3 region has 11 residues. CDR3 coding DNA: TGCGCCAGCAGGGGGAACACTGAAGCTTTCTTT. It translates to CASRGNTEAFF.

The chain has TRBV11-2 and TRBJ2-7; tentative D call: TRBD1 (5 bases). The CDR3 consists of 16 residues. CDR1 is SGHAT, CDR2 FQNNGV, per germline. V lost 0 bases and J 2 bases, leaving 14 bases between the germline ends. The CDR3 reads CASSLDRWGRPYEQYF. As DNA, the CDR3 is TGTGCCAGCAGCTTAGATCGGTGGGGCAGACCCTACGAGCAGTACTTC.

The V and J genes are TRBV5-5 and TRBJ1-2; D remains ambiguous. Deletions cut 4 bases from V and 9 bases from J, with 25 bases between. In germline, CDR1 is SGHKS, CDR2 YYEKEE (reference sequence). CDR3 length equals 16 residues. As DNA, the CDR3 is TGTGCCAGCAGCCCCGGTGGTCCAGGCTCGGGGTTGCGCTACACCTTC. It encodes CASSPGGPGSGLRYTF.

This chain joins TRBV19 and TRBJ1-4; a weak D match, TRBD1 (6 bases). CDR3 size: 14 residues. V was pared by 5 bases and J by 8 bases, with 15 bases between. In germline, CDR1 is LNHDA, CDR2 SQIVND (reference sequence). This CDR3 reads CASSGGSGAEKLFF. DNA of the CDR3: TGTGCCAGTAGTGGGGGGTCGGGGGCCGAAAAACTGTTTTTT.

Only a few counts were recorded for this clone. This chain joins TRBV19 and TRBJ1-2; D gene ambiguous. Germline assignment: CDR1 LNHDA and CDR2 SQIVND (reference sequence). Trimming pared 3 bases from V and 10 bases from J, leaving 27 bases between. This CDR3 contains 17 residues. The CDR3 DNA reads as TGTGCCAGTAGTATTGGCCCCTCCGGCAGGTGGAAACATGTCTACACCTTC. This sequence encodes CASSIGPSGRWKHVYTF.

CDR3: CASSPDREQPQHF. Written as DNA, the CDR3 is TGTGCCAGCTCACCCGACAGGGAACAGCCCCAGCATTTT. The genes are TRBV18 and TRBJ1-5, with 7 bases aligning to TRBD1. This CDR3 is 13 amino acids long. Unmatched junction bases numbered 3, after V lost 3 bases and J lost 7 bases. Germline CDR1 reads KGHSH; CDR2 reads LQKENI.

The V and J genes are TRBV9 and TRBJ2-2; unclear D gene. V lost 0 bases, J lost 1 base, and 7 bases lay in between. The CDR3 sequence is 15 residues long. The germline CDR1 and CDR2 sequences are SGDLS and YYNGEE. The CDR3, as DNA: TGTGCCAGCAGCGTAGAAGCAAGGAACACCGGGGAGCTGTTTTTT. This translates into CASSVEARNTGELFF.

In nucleotides, the CDR3 is TGTGCCAGCAGTGAATATAAGGGTGCAGCTTTCTTT. Amino acid sequence: CASSEYKGAAFF. The chain employs TRBV25-1 and TRBJ1-1; no clear D gene. CDR1 is MGHDK and CDR2 is SYGVNS in the germline V gene. CDR3 length equals 12 residues. Trimming stripped 0 bases from V and 10 bases from J, with 9 bases between.

J is TRBJ1-1 and V is TRBV7-2; no clear D. CDR3 length: 14 amino acids. The germline V and J ends were trimmed by 5 bases and 3 bases, with 13 bases remaining between them. Germline V gives CDR1 SGHTA, CDR2 FQGNSA. The CDR3 sequence is CASSRELGYTEAFF. CDR3 in DNA: TGTGCCAGCAGCAGGGAATTGGGGTACACTGAAGCTTTCTTT. Drawing the rest from reference TRBV7-2 and TRBJ1-1, the complete variable domain is GAGVSQSPSNKVTEKGKDVELRCDPISGHTALYWYRQSLGQGLEFLIYFQGNSAPDKSGLPSDRFSAERTGGSVSTLTIQRTQQEDSAVYLCASSRELGYTEAFFGQGTRLTVV.

This chain links TRBV7-9 with TRBJ2-5, with 7 bases lining up with TRBD2. V was pared by 1 base and J by 0 bases, with 11 bases of the junction left unmatched. The CDR3 has 18 residues. The germline V gene encodes CDR1 SEHNR and CDR2 FQNEAQ (reference sequence). The CDR3 spells CASSLGLAVRGDQETQYF. For the CDR3, the DNA is TGTGCCAGCAGCTTAGGACTAGCTGTGCGGGGCGACCAAGAGACCCAGTACTTC.

The table lists this clone with many counts. Within the sample, other DNA sequences also encode this same CDR3. CDR3: CASSVTGGDYGYTF. CDR3 nucleotide sequence: TGTGCCAGCAGCGTAACAGGGGGCGACTATGGCTACACCTTC. This chain links TRBV9 with TRBJ1-2; 9 nucleotides line up with TRBD1. CDR1 SGDLS and CDR2 YYNGEE come from the germline V gene. The CDR3 spans 14 residues. With V trimmed by 1 base and J by 3 bases, 1 base remained unmatched.